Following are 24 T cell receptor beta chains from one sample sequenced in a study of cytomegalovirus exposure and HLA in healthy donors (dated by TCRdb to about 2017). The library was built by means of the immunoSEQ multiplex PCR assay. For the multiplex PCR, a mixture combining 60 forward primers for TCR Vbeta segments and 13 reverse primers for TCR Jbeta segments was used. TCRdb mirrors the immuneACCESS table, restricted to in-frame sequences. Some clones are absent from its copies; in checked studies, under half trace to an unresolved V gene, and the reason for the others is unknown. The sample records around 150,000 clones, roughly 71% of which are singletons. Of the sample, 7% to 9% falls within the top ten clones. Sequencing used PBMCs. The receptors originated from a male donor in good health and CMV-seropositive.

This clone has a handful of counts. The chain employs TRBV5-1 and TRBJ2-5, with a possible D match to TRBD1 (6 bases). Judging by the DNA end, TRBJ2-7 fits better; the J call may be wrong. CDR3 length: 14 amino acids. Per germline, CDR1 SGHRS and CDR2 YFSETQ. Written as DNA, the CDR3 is TGCGCCAGCAGCTTGCTCCAGGGGAACTACGAGCAGTACTTC. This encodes CASSLLQGNYEQYF.

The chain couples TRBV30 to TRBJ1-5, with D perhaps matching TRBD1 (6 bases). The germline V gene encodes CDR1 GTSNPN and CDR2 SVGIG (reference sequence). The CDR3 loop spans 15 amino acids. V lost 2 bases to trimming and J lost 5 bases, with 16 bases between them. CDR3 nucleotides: TGTGCCTGGAGTCTAAGCGGGACATTGGATCAGCCCCAGCATTTT. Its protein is CAWSLSGTLDQPQHF.

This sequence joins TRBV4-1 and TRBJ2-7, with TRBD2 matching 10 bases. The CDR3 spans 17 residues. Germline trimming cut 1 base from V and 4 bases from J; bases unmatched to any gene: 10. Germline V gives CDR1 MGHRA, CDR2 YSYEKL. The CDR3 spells CASSQGGTSEGVYEQYF. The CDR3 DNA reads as TGCGCCAGCAGCCAAGGGGGGACTAGCGAGGGAGTATACGAGCAGTACTTC.

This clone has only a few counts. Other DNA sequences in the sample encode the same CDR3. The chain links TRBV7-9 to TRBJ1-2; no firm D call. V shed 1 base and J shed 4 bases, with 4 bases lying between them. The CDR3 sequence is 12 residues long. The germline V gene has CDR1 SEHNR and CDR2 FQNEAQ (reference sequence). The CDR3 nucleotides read TGTGCCAGCAGCTTAGACAGCTATGGCTACACCTTC. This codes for CASSLDSYGYTF. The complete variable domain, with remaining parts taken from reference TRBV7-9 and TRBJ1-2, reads DTGVSQNPRHKITKRGQNVTFRCDPISEHNRLYWYRQTLGQGPEFLTYFQNEAQLEKSRLLSDRFSAERPKGSFSTLEIQRTEQGDSAMYLCASSLDSYGYTFGSGTRLTVV.

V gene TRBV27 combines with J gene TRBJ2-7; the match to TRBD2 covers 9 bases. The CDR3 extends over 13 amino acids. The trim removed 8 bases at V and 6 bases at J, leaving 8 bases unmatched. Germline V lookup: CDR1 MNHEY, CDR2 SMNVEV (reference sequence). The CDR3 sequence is CASSGGTSREQYF. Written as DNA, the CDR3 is TGTGCCAGCTCCGGCGGGACTAGCCGCGAGCAGTACTTC.

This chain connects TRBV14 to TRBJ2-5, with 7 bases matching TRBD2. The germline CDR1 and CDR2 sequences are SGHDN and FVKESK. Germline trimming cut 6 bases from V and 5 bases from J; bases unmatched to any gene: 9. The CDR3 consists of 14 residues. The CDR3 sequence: CASRPAGEAETQYF. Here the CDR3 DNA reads TGTGCCAGCAGACCCGCGGGGGAGGCGGAGACCCAGTACTTC.

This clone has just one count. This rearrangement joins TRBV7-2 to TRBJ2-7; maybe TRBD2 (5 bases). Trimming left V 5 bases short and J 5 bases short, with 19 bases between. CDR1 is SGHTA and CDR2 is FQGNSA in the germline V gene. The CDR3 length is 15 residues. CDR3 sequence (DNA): TGTGCCAGCAGCATTGGGGTGGGGAGTATCCACGAGCAGTACTTC. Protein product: CASSIGVGSIHEQYF.

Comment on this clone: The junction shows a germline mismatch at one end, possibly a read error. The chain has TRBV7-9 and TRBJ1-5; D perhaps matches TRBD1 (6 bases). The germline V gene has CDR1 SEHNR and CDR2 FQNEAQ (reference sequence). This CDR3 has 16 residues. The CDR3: CSSSLGVGAGNQPQHF. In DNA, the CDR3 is TGTTCCAGCAGCTTAGGGGTGGGGGCGGGCAATCAGCCCCAGCATTTT.

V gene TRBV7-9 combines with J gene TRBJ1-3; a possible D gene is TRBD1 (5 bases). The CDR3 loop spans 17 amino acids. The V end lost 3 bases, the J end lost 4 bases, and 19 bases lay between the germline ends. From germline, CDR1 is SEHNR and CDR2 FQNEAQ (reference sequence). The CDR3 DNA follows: TGTGCCAGCAGCTTTCTGGCGGAGGGGATAAAGGGAAACACCATATATTTT. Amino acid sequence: CASSFLAEGIKGNTIYF. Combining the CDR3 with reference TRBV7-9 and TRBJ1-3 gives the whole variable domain DTGVSQNPRHKITKRGQNVTFRCDPISEHNRLYWYRQTLGQGPEFLTYFQNEAQLEKSRLLSDRFSAERPKGSFSTLEIQRTEQGDSAMYLCASSFLAEGIKGNTIYFGEGSWLTVV.

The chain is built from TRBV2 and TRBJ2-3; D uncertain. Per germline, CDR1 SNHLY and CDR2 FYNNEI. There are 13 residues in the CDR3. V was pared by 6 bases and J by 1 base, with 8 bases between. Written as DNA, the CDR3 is TGTGCCAGCAGGGTCCAGGGCACAGATACGCAGTATTTT. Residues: CASRVQGTDTQYF.

The CDR3 protein is CASSQDFQRETQYF. CDR3 DNA sequence: TGCGCCAGCAGCCAAGATTTCCAGCGGGAGACCCAGTACTTC. V and J are TRBV4-1 and TRBJ2-5; tentative D call: TRBD2 (5 bases). Germline-derived CDR1 and CDR2 are MGHRA and YSYEKL. The CDR3 has 14 residues. V was trimmed by 0 bases and J by 5 bases, leaving 10 bases between them.

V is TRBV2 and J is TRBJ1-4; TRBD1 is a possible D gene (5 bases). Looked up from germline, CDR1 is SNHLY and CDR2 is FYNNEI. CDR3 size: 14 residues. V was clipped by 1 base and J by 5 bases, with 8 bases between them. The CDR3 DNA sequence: TGTGCCAGCAGTGAAGGACAGATAAATGAAAAACTGTTTTTT. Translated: CASSEGQINEKLFF.

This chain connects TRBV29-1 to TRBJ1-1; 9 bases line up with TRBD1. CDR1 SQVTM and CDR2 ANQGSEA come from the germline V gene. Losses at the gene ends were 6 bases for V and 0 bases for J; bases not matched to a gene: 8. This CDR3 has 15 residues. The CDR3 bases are TGCAGCGTCCTTCAGACAGGGGGGATGAACACTGAAGCTTTCTTT. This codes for CSVLQTGGMNTEAFF.

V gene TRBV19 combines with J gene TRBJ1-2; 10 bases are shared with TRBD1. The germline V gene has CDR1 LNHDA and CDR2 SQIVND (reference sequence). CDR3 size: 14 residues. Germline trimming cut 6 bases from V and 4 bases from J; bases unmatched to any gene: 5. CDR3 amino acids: CASRGTGEAYGYTF. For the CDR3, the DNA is TGTGCCAGTAGGGGGACAGGGGAGGCCTATGGCTACACCTTC.

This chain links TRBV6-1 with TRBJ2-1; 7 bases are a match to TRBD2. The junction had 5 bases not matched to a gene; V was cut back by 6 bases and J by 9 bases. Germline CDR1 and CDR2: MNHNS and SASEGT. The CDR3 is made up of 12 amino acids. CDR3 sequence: CASSRLASEQFF. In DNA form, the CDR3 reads TGTGCCAGCAGCCGACTAGCCAGTGAGCAGTTCTTC.

CDR3 sequence reads: CASSYSIGQTGTEAFF. The DNA of the CDR3 is TGTGCCAGCAGTTACTCGATCGGACAGACGGGGACTGAAGCTTTCTTT. The rearrangement uses TRBV6-5 and TRBJ1-1; D possibly corresponds to TRBD1 (6 bases). Deletions cut 0 bases from V and 5 bases from J, with 16 bases between. Germline V gene lookup returns CDR1 MNHEY and CDR2 SVGAGI. This CDR3 contains 16 residues.

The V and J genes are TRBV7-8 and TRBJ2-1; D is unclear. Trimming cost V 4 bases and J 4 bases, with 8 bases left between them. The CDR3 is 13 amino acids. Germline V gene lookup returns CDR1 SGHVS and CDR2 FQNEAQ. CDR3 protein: CASSSQLYNEQFF. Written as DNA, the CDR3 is TGTGCCAGCAGCTCTCAACTGTACAATGAGCAGTTCTTC.

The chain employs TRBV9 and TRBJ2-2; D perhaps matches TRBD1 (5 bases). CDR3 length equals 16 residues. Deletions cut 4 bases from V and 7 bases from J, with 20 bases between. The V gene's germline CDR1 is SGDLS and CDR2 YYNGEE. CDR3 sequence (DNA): TGTGCCAGCAGCTCCAGGAGCAGGGATGGACACGGGGAGCTGTTTTTT. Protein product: CASSSRSRDGHGELFF.

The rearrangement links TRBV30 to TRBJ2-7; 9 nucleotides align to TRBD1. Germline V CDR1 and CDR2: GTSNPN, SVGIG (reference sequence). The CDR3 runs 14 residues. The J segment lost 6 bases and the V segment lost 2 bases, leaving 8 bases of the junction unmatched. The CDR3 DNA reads TGTGCCTGGAGTACTTGGGACAGGGTGGGCGAGCAGTACTTC. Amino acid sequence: CAWSTWDRVGEQYF.

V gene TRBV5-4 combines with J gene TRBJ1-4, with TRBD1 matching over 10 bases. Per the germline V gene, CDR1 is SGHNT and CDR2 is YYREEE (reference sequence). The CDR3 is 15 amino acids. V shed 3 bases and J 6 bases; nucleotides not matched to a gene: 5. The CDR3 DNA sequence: TGTGCCAGCAGCTCGGCAGGACAGGGGGATGAAAAACTGTTTTTT. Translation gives CASSSAGQGDEKLFF.

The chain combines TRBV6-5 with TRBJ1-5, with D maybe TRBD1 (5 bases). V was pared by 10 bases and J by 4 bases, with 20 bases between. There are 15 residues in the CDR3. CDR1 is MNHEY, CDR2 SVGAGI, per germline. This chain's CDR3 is CATAHVAGTNQPQHF. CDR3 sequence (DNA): TGTGCCACCGCCCACGTAGCCGGGACTAATCAGCCCCAGCATTTT.

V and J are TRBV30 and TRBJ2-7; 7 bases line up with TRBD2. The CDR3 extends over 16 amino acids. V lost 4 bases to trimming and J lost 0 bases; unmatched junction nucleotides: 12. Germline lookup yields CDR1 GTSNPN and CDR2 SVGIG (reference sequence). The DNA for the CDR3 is TGTGCCTGGAATTTCGGTTGGTCTAGCGGCTCCTACGAGCAGTACTTC. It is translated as CAWNFGWSSGSYEQYF.

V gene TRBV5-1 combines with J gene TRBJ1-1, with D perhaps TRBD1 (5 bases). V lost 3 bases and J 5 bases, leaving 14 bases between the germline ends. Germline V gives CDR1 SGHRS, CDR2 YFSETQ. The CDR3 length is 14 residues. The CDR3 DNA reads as TGCGCCAGCAGCTCTTCAGGGAGGCGGACTGAAGCTTTCTTT. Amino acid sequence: CASSSSGRRTEAFF.

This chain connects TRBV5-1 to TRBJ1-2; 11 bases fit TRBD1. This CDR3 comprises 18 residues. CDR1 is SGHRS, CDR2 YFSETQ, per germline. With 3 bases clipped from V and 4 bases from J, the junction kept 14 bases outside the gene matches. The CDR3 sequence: CASSSRPGQGENSYGYTF. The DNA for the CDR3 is TGCGCCAGCAGCTCAAGACCGGGACAGGGGGAGAATTCCTATGGCTACACCTTC.